The T cell receptor beta chain described here comes from a study of beta chain features in type 1 diabetes (dated by TCRdb to the late 2010s). Regarding the study in general: Mean age, gender distribution, total cell number and subset yield were not different between patients and healthy donors. In the study, TCRB repertoires of sorted circulating CD4+ T cell subsets from recently diagnosed type 1 diabetes patients were compared with those of matched healthy donors. Naive and central memory subsets were obtained from all 30 or so donors, but regulatory and stem cell-like memory subsets were isolated from only 8 patients and roughly eight healthy donors. A total of 100 million to 110 million sorted cells were examined across all samples, and a strong correlation was observed between cell number per subset and RNA yield.

On the study overall, not on this receptor specifically: PCR may preferentially amplify shorter templates, but because patient and control samples were amplified and corrected together, any resulting skew would affect both groups equally. At VDJ recombination sites, type 1 diabetes patients had fewer insertions and more deleted nucleotides, which implies abnormalities in thymic rearrangement. Because small numbers of individuals were included in the HLA sub-analyses, any influence of HLA type on TCRB rearrangement was left unresolved. Because cDNA was sequenced instead of genomic DNA, activated cells with high expression could be over-represented, although the groups did not differ in activation or CD3 levels. In all four CD4+ subsets, TCRB CDR3 length was moderately but significantly shorter in type 1 diabetes patients. The naive, central memory and regulatory TCRB repertoires appeared to resemble one another more closely among patients than among healthy donors.

A single peripheral blood draw of approximately 0.11 L on average was collected from each donor into heparinised tubes. A BD FACSAria II was used to sort naive, central memory, regulatory and stem cell-like memory CD4+ T cells with a panel that included CD45RO, CCR7, CD25, CD127, CD95 and CD27. Purity was above 98% for every sorted population. Right away, PBMCs were isolated by Lymphoprep density gradient centrifugation and were stained directly, with no culture step. Samples were stained and sorted in pairs, with one healthy donor and one patient per experiment, so that batch effects were minimized. This clone was observed a few times. Its specific antigen is unknown. Base quality data are lacking; no much larger clone is found one base away. All of the isolated RNA was reverse transcribed with the High Capacity cDNA Reverse Transcription Kit, so expressed TCRB transcripts were sequenced. Deep immunoSEQ sequencing was applied to naive, central memory and regulatory T cell samples, giving an average of around 3.8 million total reads per sample. Sorted cells were lysed in RLT buffer, and RNA was extracted using DNase-treated RNeasy Micro or Mini kits according to cell number. To prevent cross-contamination, each cell subset was processed individually, whereas patient and healthy donor samples were processed jointly. The immunoSEQ multiplex PCR was used to amplify TCRB sequences from cDNA, yielding 87-bp fragments that span the CDR3 region. The amplicons were sequenced using the Illumina HiSeq platform. Per the original workflow: Synthetic template baselines were used to correct PCR bias computationally, reads within Hamming distance 2 were collapsed, and singletons that could not be merged were discarded. Reads were aligned to IMGT to assign V, D and J genes, CDR3 length, and insertions or deletions at six rearrangement sites. Clonotype counts were normalized to sorted cell number within each subset before computing true diversity and Gini coefficients with the tcR R package. The overlap coefficient, calculated on TCRB nucleotide sequences, was used to measure repertoire sharing. The clones in this table, taken by TCRdb from immuneACCESS, are in-frame only. Not every clone is retained; where verified, under half of the shortfall comes from an unresolved V gene, and the cause of the rest is unknown. Clonal size and the V and J genes are those of that table, whereas D and trimming came from the DNA. The sample records approximately 160,000 clones, 10% of which are singletons. 0.5% of the sample is taken by the ten largest.

Trimming takes 5 bases off V and 1 base off J; junction bases not matched to a gene: 2. CDR1 and CDR2 are read off the germline V gene as SGHTA and FQGTGA. Spanning cysteine to phenylalanine, the CDR3 consists of 14 amino acids. Left in the record is the CDR3 DNA by itself, 42 bases read in frame from the first base. The TCR was taken from a man aged 25-45 years with type 1 diabetes. Recombination joined TRBV7-3 with TRBJ2-3; TRBD2 agrees with 8 junctional bases. The source material was central memory CD4+ T cells from blood. For the CDR3, the sequence is CASSTTSGTDTQYF. Read as DNA, the sequence is TGTGCCAGCAGCACGACTAGCGGCACAGATACGCAGTATTTT.